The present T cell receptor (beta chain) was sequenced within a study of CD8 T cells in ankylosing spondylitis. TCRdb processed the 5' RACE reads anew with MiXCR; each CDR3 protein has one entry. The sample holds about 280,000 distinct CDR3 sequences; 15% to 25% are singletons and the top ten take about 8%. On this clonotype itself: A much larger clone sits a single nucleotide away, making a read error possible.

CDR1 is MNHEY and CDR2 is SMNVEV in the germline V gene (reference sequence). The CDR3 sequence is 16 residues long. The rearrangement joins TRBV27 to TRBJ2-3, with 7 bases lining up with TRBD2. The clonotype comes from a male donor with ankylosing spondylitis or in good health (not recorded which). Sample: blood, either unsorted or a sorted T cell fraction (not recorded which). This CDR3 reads CASSSLAELSTDTQCF. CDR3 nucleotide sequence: TGTGCCAGCAGTTCCCTAGCGGAGCTTAGCACAGATACGCAGTGTTTT.